A selection of T cell receptor beta chains follows, all from one sample in a study of monozygotic twins with inflammatory bowel disease. TCRdb reprocessed the 5' RACE reads; each CDR3 protein has one entry and no DNA is given. This sample contains approximately 150,000 distinct CDR3 sequences. The sample was blood. The receptor source for this set is a human donor with ulcerative colitis or Crohn's disease, or a healthy co-twin of an affected twin (not recorded which). Both conserved end residues are part of each CDR3.

J: TRBJ2-7
length: 13
V: TRBV20-1
CDR3: CSARDSFTYEQYF

J: TRBJ1-2
length: 15
V: TRBV12-3/TRBV12-4
CDR3: CASRPLTGGLGGYTF

J: TRBJ2-3
length: 17
V: TRBV28
CDR3: CASSLGTTSGGTDTQYF

J: TRBJ2-4
length: 13
V: TRBV2
CDR3: CASSQDRGNIQYF

J: TRBJ1-2
length: 18
V: TRBV12-3/TRBV12-4
CDR3: CASTAGSTVVMTNYGYTF

J: TRBJ2-1
length: 14
V: TRBV6-1
CDR3: CASRGRRKNNEQFF

J: TRBJ1-5
length: 13
V: TRBV7-9
CDR3: CASSLKGGQPQHF

J: TRBJ1-6
length: 14
V: TRBV7-9
CDR3: CASSPGQGDSPLHF

J: TRBJ1-6
length: 12
V: TRBV10-3
CDR3: CAISDPDSPLHF

J: TRBJ2-1
length: 12
V: TRBV18
CDR3: CASSPTGSEQFF

J: TRBJ2-1
length: 15
V: TRBV7-8
CDR3: CASSSTSGPYNEQFF

J: TRBJ1-1
length: 12
V: TRBV10-3
CDR3: CAISAGGTEAFF

J: TRBJ2-2
length: 18
V: TRBV20-1
CDR3: CSASGTSGRARATGELFF

J: TRBJ1-2
length: 13
V: TRBV20-1
CDR3: CSARDPSNYGYTF

J: TRBJ1-5
length: 12
V: TRBV27
CDR3: CASQTGNQPQHF

J: TRBJ1-1
length: 13
V: TRBV19
CDR3: CASRTEMNTEAFF

J: TRBJ2-6
length: 15
V: TRBV29-1
CDR3: CSAGDSLTGANVLTF

J: TRBJ2-7
length: 16
V: TRBV7-9
CDR3: CASSARTGTHFYEQYF

J: TRBJ2-7
length: 17
V: TRBV4-1
CDR3: CASSQDRFRDITYEQYF

J: TRBJ2-7
length: 15
V: TRBV9
CDR3: CASSEAQAFSRERYF

J: TRBJ2-5
length: 13
V: TRBV20-1
CDR3: CSARDRHPGTQYF

J: TRBJ2-1
length: 20
V: TRBV27
CDR3: CASSFLLTGGRLGSYNEQFF

J: TRBJ2-3
length: 16
V: TRBV10-2
CDR3: CASRDHLRQGGDTQYF

J: TRBJ2-6
length: 18
V: TRBV11-2
CDR3: CASSLLARGQTGANVLTF

J: TRBJ1-3
length: 19
V: TRBV18
CDR3: CASSPGLPARAVAGNTIYF

J: TRBJ2-3
length: 11
V: TRBV12-3/TRBV12-4
CDR3: CASSFEGTQYF

J: TRBJ2-7
length: 12
V: TRBV12-3/TRBV12-4
CDR3: CASSPYSGREYF

J: TRBJ2-7
length: 13
V: TRBV20-1
CDR3: CSARLATSYEQYF

J: TRBJ2-1
length: 15
V: TRBV5-4
CDR3: CASGVPGGIYNEQFF